The present T cell receptor (beta chain) was sequenced within a study of blood T cell repertoires in COVID-19. About the study: Whether acute or convalescent, the COVID-19 samples came from the United States, Italy and Spain. T cells, B-cell-depleted T cells, or PBMCs provided the cDNA or gDNA that served as material.

This CDR3 is 15 amino acids long. Germline-derived CDR1 and CDR2 are LNHDA and SQIVND (reference sequence). V lost 2 bases and J 6 bases, leaving 16 bases between the germline ends. Sequencing used immunoSEQ multiplex PCR; TCRdb keeps in-frame clones, though not all of them. The table records around 300,000 clones, roughly 88% of them present only once. The V and J genes are TRBV19 and TRBJ1-2, with D tentatively TRBD1 (5 bases). This clonotype originated in a woman in her 70s with acute or convalescent COVID-19. Material for sequencing was peripheral blood. The CDR3, as DNA: TGTGCCAGTAGTATACCCACATGGCAGGGTCATGGCTACACCTTC. Residues: CASSIPTWQGHGYTF.